The T cell receptor beta chain under discussion was sequenced for a study of T cell responses to AZD1222 COVID-19 vaccine. Study information: Second-dose intervals near 4 or 12 weeks were combined. Points from the study as a whole: No repertoire was sampled before or during the peak T cell response, only after it. Targeting of unmutated variant regions was reportedly seen in nearly half of spike-specific TCRs. The number of AZD1222 recipients seropositive at baseline was only five to seven.

Assay: immunoSEQ multiplex PCR; the TCRdb copy retains only in-frame clones and omits some. Of over 85,000 clones in the sample, 84% were seen once. Trimming cost V 4 bases and J 1 base; bases outside gene matches: 2. The CDR3 runs to 16 residues. CDR1 and CDR2 from the germline V gene are MNHNS and SASEGT. For this clone: Its antigen is not identified.

The sequencing here drew on peripheral blood, taken on day 0 of AZD1222 vaccination. The chain recombines TRBV6-1 with TRBJ2-5, with 14 bases lining up with TRBD2. The origin of this receptor is an adult in good health. The CDR3 DNA reads as TGTGCCAGCAGTGGACTAGCGGGGGGGATCCAAGAGACCCAGTACTTC. Translated: CASSGLAGGIQETQYF.